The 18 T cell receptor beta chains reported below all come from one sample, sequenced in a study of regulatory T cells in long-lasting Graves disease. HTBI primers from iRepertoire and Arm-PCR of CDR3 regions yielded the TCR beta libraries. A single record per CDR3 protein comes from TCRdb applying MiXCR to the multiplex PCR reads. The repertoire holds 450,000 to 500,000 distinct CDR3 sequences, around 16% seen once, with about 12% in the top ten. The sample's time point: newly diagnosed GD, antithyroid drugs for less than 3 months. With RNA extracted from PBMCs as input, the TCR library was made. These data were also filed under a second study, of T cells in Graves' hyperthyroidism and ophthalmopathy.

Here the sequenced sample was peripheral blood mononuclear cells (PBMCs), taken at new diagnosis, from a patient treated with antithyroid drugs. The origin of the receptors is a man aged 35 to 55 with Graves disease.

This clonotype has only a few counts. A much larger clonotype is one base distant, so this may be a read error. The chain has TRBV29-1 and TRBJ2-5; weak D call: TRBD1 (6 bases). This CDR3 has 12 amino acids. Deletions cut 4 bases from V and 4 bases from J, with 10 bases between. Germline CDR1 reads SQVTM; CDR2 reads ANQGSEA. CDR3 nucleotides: TGCAGCGTTGGGACAGTTCGAGAGACCCAGTACTTC. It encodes CSVGTVRETQYF.

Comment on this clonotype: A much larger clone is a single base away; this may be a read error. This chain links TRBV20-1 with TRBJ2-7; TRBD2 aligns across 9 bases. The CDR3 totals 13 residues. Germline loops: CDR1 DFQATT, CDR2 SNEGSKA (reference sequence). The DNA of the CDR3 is TGCAGTACTAGGCGGGAGGGAACCTACGAGCAGTACTTC. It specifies CSTRREGTYEQYF.

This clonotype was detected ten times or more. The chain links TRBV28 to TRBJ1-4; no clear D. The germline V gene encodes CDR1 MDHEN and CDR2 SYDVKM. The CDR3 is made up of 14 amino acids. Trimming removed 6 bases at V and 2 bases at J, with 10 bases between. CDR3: CASRFRRTNEKLFF. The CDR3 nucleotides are TGTGCCAGCAGGTTTCGACGGACTAATGAAAAACTGTTTTTT.

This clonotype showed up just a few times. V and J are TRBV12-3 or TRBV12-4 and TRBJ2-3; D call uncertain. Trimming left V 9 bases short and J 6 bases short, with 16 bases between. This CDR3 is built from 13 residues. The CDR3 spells CASLLVAGDTQYF. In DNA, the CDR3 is TGTGCCAGTCTCCTAGTGGCTGGCGATACGCAGTATTTT.

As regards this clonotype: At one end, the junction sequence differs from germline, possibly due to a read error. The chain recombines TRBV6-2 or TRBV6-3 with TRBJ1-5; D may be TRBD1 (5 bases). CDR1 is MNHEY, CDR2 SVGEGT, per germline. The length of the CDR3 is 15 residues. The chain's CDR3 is CAGSQTQGYNQPQHF. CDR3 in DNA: TGTGCCGGCAGCCAAACTCAGGGATACAATCAGCCCCAGCATTTT.

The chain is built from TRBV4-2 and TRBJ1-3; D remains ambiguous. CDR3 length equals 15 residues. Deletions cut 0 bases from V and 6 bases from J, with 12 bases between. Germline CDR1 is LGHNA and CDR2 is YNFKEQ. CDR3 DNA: TGTGCCAGCAGCCAAGATCTCCCCCAGCCAAACACCATATATTTT. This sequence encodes CASSQDLPQPNTIYF.

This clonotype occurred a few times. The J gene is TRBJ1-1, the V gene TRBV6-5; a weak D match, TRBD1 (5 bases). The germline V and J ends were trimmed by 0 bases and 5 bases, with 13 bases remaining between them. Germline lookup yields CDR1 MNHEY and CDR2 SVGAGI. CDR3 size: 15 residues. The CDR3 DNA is TGTGCCAGCAGTTACTCGAGAGGGGTATCTACTGAAGCTTTCTTT. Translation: CASSYSRGVSTEAFF.

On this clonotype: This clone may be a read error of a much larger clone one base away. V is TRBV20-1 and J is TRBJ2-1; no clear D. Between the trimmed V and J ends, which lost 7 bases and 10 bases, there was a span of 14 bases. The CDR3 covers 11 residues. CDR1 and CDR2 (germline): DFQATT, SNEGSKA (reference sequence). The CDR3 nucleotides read TGCAGTGTTGTCTCGGGCTACGAGCAGTTCTTC. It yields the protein CSVVSGYEQFF.

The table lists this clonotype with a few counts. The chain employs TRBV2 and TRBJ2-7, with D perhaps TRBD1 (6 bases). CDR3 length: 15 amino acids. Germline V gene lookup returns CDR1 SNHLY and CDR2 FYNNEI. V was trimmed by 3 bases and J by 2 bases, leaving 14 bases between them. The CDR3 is CASSDERQVPYEQYF. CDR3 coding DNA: TGTGCCAGCAGTGACGAGAGACAGGTACCCTACGAGCAGTACTTC.

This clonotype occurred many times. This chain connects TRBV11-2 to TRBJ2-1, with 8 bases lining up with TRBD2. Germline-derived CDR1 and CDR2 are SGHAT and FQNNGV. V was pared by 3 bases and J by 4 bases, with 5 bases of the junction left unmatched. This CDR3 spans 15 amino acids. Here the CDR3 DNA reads TGTGCCAGCAGCTTGTTAGCGGGAAAGTACAATGAGCAGTTCTTC. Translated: CASSLLAGKYNEQFF.

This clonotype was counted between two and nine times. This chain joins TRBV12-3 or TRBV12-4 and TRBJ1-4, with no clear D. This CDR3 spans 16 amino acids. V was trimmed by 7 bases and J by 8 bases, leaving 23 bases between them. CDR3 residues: CASMAESWQNTEKLFF. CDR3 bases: TGTGCCAGCATGGCGGAATCGTGGCAGAACACCGAAAAACTGTTTTTT.

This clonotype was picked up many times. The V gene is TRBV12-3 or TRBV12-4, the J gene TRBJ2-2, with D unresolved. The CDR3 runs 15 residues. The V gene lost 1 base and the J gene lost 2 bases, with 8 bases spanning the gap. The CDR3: CASSLVQSNTGELFF. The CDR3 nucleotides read TGTGCCAGCAGTTTAGTTCAGTCAAACACCGGGGAGCTGTTTTTT.

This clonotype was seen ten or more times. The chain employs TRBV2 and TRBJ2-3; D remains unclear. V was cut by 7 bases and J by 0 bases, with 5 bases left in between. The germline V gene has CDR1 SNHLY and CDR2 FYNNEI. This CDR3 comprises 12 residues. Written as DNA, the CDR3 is TGTGCCAGCAAGGACAGCACAGATACGCAGTATTTT. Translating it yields CASKDSTDTQYF.

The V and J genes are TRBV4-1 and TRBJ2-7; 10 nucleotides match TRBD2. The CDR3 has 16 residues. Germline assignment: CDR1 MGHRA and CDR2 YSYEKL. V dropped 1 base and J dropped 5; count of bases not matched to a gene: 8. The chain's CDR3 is CASSQVTLAGVHEQYF. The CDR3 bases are TGCGCCAGCAGCCAAGTAACTCTAGCGGGAGTCCACGAGCAGTACTTC.

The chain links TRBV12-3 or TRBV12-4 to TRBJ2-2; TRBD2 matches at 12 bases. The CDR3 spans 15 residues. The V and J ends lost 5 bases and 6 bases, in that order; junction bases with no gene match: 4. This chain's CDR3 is CASSPSGGGPGELFF. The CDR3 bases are TGTGCCAGCAGTCCTAGCGGGGGGGGACCCGGGGAGCTGTTTTTT.

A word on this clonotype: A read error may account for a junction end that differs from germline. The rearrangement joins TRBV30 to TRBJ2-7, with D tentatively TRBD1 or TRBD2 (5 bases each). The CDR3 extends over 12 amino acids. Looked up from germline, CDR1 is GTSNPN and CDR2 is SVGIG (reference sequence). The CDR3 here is CAWSSGLYEQCF. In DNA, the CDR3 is TGTGCCTGGAGTTCGGGGCTCTACGAGCAGTGCTTC.

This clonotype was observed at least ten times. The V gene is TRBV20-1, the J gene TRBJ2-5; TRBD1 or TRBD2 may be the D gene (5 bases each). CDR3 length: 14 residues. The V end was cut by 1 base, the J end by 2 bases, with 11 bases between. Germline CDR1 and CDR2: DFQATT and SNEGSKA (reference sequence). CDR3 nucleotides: TGCAGTGCTAGAGGGGGACGGACACAAGAGACCCAGTACTTC. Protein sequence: CSARGGRTQETQYF.

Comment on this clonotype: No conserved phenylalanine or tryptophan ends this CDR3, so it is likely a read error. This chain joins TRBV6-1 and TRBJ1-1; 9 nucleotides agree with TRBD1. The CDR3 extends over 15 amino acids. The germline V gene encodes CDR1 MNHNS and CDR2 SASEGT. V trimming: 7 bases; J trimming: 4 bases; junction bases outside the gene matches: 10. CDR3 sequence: CASTQGGTGSTEAFS. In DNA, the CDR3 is TGTGCCAGCACCCAAGGTGGGACAGGGAGCACTGAAGCTTTCTCT.